What follows describes a single T cell receptor (beta chain). Its antigen remains unidentified. Sequencing used cDNA as its template, made by extracting RNA and reverse transcribing it. Here immunoSEQ multiplex PCR was the method, and the copy in TCRdb shows in-frame clones only, minus some. The data show some 150,000 clones, around 62% seen once. CDR1 is SGDLS, CDR2 YYNGEE, per germline. The CDR3 is 14 residues long. V gave up 2 bases and J gave up 3 bases, with 12 bases separating them. The sample belongs to a study of CD8+ T cells in alopecia areata. The study's findings and limits: Higher clonality than in normal scalp was seen in lesional scalp, especially alopecia totalis/universalis.

A FACSAria was used to sort CD4+ and CD8+ T cells. These cells came from PBMCs. The rearrangement joins TRBV9 to TRBJ2-7, with unresolved D. The receptor comes from a human donor in good health. The sample consisted of CD8+ T cells sorted from blood. The CDR3 loop is CASSVDGSLYEQYF. CDR3 sequence (DNA): TGTGCCAGCAGCGTGGACGGCAGCCTCTACGAGCAGTACTTC.